The source of this T cell receptor (beta chain) is a study of blood T cell repertoires in COVID-19. All enrollees were roughly 18 to 100 years old and from fewer than 30 US areas. As processed by the authors: Reference gene primer amplification gave nucleated cell count estimates. Libraries were prepared by immunoSEQ multiplex PCR; TCRdb keeps only in-frame clonotypes and omits some of them. That table is the source of V, J and clone size, and D and trimming were worked out from the DNA. The table includes approximately 150,000 clones, 80% to 85% detected once. V lost 3 bases, J lost 6 bases, and 12 bases lay in between. CDR1 and CDR2 (germline): SGHTA, FQGNSA. The CDR3 is made up of 13 amino acids.

The sequence derives from a man between 65 and 80 years old who had been exposed to COVID-19. The sequencing sample was made of PBMCs or T cells enriched from blood (not recorded which). This sequence joins TRBV7-2 and TRBJ2-7; D call uncertain. This CDR3 reads CASSFMEFGEQYF. The CDR3 DNA is TGTGCCAGCAGCTTTATGGAGTTTGGCGAGCAGTACTTC. The full variable domain, rest sourced from reference TRBV7-2 and TRBJ2-7, is GAGVSQSPSNKVTEKGKDVELRCDPISGHTALYWYRQSLGQGLEFLIYFQGNSAPDKSGLPSDRFSAERTGGSVSTLTIQRTQQEDSAVYLCASSFMEFGEQYFGPGTRLTVT.